The next 19 T cell receptor beta chains were all read from a single sample in a study of T cell clonotyping in hematopoietic cell transplantation. Profiled with immunoSEQ multiplex PCR; TCRdb holds only in-frame clones, not every one. The sample lists more than 65,000 clones; just under 95% were seen once. The sample taken for sequencing was peripheral blood mononuclear cells. These receptors all come from a man aged 50 to 60 in good health. Some clones in this sample may be carry-over from other donors' samples.

The CDR3 sequence is CASSHPTGAVNSPLHF. CDR3 bases: TGTGCCAGCAGCCACCCGACAGGGGCCGTTAATTCACCCCTCCACTTT. This chain uses TRBV14 with TRBJ1-6; TRBD1 agrees at 8 bases. The CDR3 spans 16 residues. Germline-derived CDR1 and CDR2 are SGHDN and FVKESK. V dropped 3 bases and J dropped 6; count of bases not matched to a gene: 7.

CDR3 amino acids: CASSLAGFTEAFF. CDR3 coding DNA: TGTGCCAGCAGTTTGGCAGGGTTCACTGAAGCTTTCTTT. The chain is built from TRBV28 and TRBJ1-1; D is perhaps TRBD1 (5 bases). The CDR3 contains 13 residues. CDR1 is MDHEN, CDR2 SYDVKM, per germline. The germline V and J ends were trimmed by 3 bases and 4 bases, with 9 bases remaining between them.

This clone was detected only once. This chain links TRBV25-1 with TRBJ2-7; no clear D. Germline assignment: CDR1 MGHDK and CDR2 SYGVNS. With 4 bases removed from V and 4 bases from J, the gap between germline ends came to 14 bases. The length of the CDR3 is 14 residues. The CDR3 region is CASSGGPNAYEQYF. CDR3 sequence (DNA): TGTGCCAGCAGTGGTGGACCAAATGCTTACGAGCAGTACTTC.

The chain recombines TRBV28 with TRBJ1-5; 10 positions match TRBD1. The junction had 16 bases not matched to a gene; V was cut back by 1 base and J by 16 bases. The CDR3 loop spans 16 amino acids. Germline V gives CDR1 MDHEN, CDR2 SYDVKM. The chain's CDR3 is CASSLSRGTGANREHF. The CDR3 DNA is TGTGCCAGCAGTTTATCTCGCGGGACAGGGGCTAATCGGGAACATTTT.

The rearrangement links TRBV7-9 to TRBJ2-7; D assignment may be TRBD1 or TRBD2 (5 bases each). Germline V CDR1 and CDR2: SEHNR, FQNEAQ (reference sequence). V was shortened by 2 bases and J by 5 bases, with 10 bases between the two germline ends. This CDR3 region has 13 residues. The CDR3 here is CASSLNQGDEQYF. As DNA, the CDR3 is TGTGCCAGCAGCTTAAATCAGGGAGACGAGCAGTACTTC.

This rearrangement joins TRBV25-1 to TRBJ2-1; tentative D call: TRBD2 (6 bases). Trimming stripped 1 base from V and 6 bases from J, with 19 bases between. The CDR3 extends over 17 amino acids. Germline CDR1 is MGHDK and CDR2 is SYGVNS. The CDR3 here is CASSESGPPQGGNEQFF. As DNA, the CDR3 is TGTGCCAGCAGTGAATCCGGCCCCCCCCAGGGAGGCAATGAGCAGTTCTTC. Full variable domain (rest looked up from reference TRBV25-1 and TRBJ2-1): EADIYQTPRYLVIGTGKKITLECSQTMGHDKMYWYQQDPGMELHLIHYSYGVNSTEKGDLSSESTVSRIRTEHFPLTLESARPSHTSQYLCASSESGPPQGGNEQFFGPGTRLTVL.

The V and J genes are TRBV19 and TRBJ2-1; 12 nucleotides match TRBD2. V trimming: 11 bases; J trimming: 3 bases; junction bases outside the gene matches: 8. CDR1 is LNHDA, CDR2 SQIVND, per germline (reference sequence). This CDR3 has 15 amino acids. CDR3 in amino acids: CASTRTSGDYNEQFF. The CDR3 DNA follows: TGTGCCTCAACCCGGACTAGCGGGGACTACAATGAGCAGTTCTTC. Variable domain in full (rest from reference TRBV19 and TRBJ2-1): DGGITQSPKYLFRKEGQNVTLSCEQNLNHDAMYWYRQDPGQGLRLIYYSQIVNDFQKGDIAEGYSVSREKKESFPLTVTSAQKNPTAFYLCASTRTSGDYNEQFFGPGTRLTVL.

This sequence joins TRBV11-3 and TRBJ2-1, with 7 bases matching TRBD2. The germline gives CDR1 SGHNT, CDR2 YENEEA. V shed 1 base and J 0 bases; nucleotides not matched to a gene: 6. CDR3 size: 17 residues. CDR3 sequence (DNA): TGTGCCAGCAGCTTAGCCTCCAGCGGGACCTCCTACAATGAGCAGTTCTTC. Translation: CASSLASSGTSYNEQFF.

V is TRBV7-2 and J is TRBJ1-3; perhaps TRBD1 as D (6 bases). The CDR3 is made up of 17 amino acids. From germline, CDR1 is SGHTA and CDR2 FQGNSA. The ends were cut back, 7 bases at V and 0 bases at J, with 19 bases in the middle. CDR3: CASTKRGTPNSGNTIYF. In nucleotides, the CDR3 is TGTGCCAGCACCAAGAGGGGGACACCAAACTCTGGAAACACCATATATTTT.

The chain recombines TRBV29-1 with TRBJ2-7; TRBD1 aligns across 10 bases. Germline loops: CDR1 SQVTM, CDR2 ANQGSEA. The CDR3 totals 13 residues. The junction had 5 bases not matched to a gene; V was cut back by 7 bases and J by 2 bases. The CDR3 sequence: CSAAGTGAYEQYF. DNA for the CDR3: TGCAGCGCCGCCGGGACAGGGGCCTACGAGCAGTACTTC.

V usage is TRBV7-3 and J usage is TRBJ2-1; TRBD1 matches 9 bases. Germline CDR1 is SGHTA and CDR2 is FQGTGA. This CDR3 region has 16 residues. V lost 4 bases, J lost 5 bases, and 9 bases stayed unmatched. The DNA for the CDR3 is TGTGCCAGCAGCTACCTTCCCCGGGACAGGGACAATGAGCAGTTCTTC. This sequence encodes CASSYLPRDRDNEQFF. The complete variable domain, with remaining parts taken from reference TRBV7-3 and TRBJ2-1, reads GAGVSQTPSNKVTEKGKYVELRCDPISGHTALYWYRQSLGQGPEFLIYFQGTGAADDSGLPNDRFFAVRPEGSVSTLKIQRTERGDSAVYLCASSYLPRDRDNEQFFGPGTRLTVL.

The rearrangement uses TRBV10-2 and TRBJ1-4, with TRBD1 identical over 7 bases. In germline, CDR1 is WSHSY, CDR2 SAAADI. CDR3 length: 14 amino acids. The V gene end was trimmed by 4 bases and the J gene end by 4 bases; junction bases not matched to a gene: 3. DNA of the CDR3: TGCGCCAGCAGTGTCGGGACAGATAATGAAAAACTGTTTTTT. Protein sequence: CASSVGTDNEKLFF.

This chain connects TRBV5-1 to TRBJ2-3; TRBD2 matches at 7 bases. Trimming cost V 0 bases and J 2 bases; bases outside gene matches: 9. Germline V gene data show CDR1 as SGHRS and CDR2 as YFSETQ. The CDR3 spans 17 residues. CDR3 in DNA: TGCGCCAGCAGCTTGGCCAGGGCGGGAGAGCTCACAGATACGCAGTATTTT. Residues: CASSLARAGELTDTQYF.

The table lists this clone with a count of one. This sequence joins TRBV27 and TRBJ2-6; no clear D gene. From germline, CDR1 is MNHEY and CDR2 SMNVEV (reference sequence). The CDR3 contains 12 residues. V dropped 8 bases and J dropped 8 bases, with 10 bases sitting between them. The CDR3 region has the DNA TGTGCCAGCTCTCCCCGGACCAACGTCCTGACTTTC. Its translation: CASSPRTNVLTF.

The chain couples TRBV19 to TRBJ1-1, with D unresolved. CDR1 LNHDA and CDR2 SQIVND come from the germline V gene (reference sequence). CDR3 length: 14 residues. Trimming shortened V by 7 bases and J by 0 bases, and 12 bases separated the two germline ends. CDR3 sequence reads: CASNFAGLNTEAFF. The DNA of the CDR3 is TGTGCCAGTAACTTTGCAGGCCTGAACACTGAAGCTTTCTTT.

The chain joins TRBV7-3 to TRBJ1-2; no firm D call. The CDR3 is 13 amino acids. Germline CDR1 reads SGHTA; CDR2 reads FQGTGA. Between the trimmed V and J ends, which lost 6 bases and 4 bases, there was a span of 12 bases. The CDR3 reads CASSPRNSYGYTF. Written as DNA, the CDR3 is TGTGCCAGCAGTCCACGCAATTCCTATGGCTACACCTTC.

The chain couples TRBV29-1 to TRBJ1-5, with 9 bases identical to TRBD1. The CDR3 is 16 residues long. The V gene end was trimmed by 6 bases and the J gene end by 1 base; junction bases not matched to a gene: 10. CDR1 and CDR2 (germline): SQVTM, ANQGSEA. The CDR3 loop reads CSVRRDRASSNQPQHF. For the CDR3, the DNA is TGCAGCGTCCGCCGGGACAGGGCGTCAAGCAATCAGCCCCAGCATTTT. Full variable domain (rest looked up from reference TRBV29-1 and TRBJ1-5): SAVISQKPSRDICQRGTSLTIQCQVDSQVTMMFWYRQQPGQSLTLIATANQGSEATYESGFVIDKFPISRPNLTFSTLTVSNMSPEDSSIYLCSVRRDRASSNQPQHFGDGTRLSIL.

The rearrangement links TRBV5-8 to TRBJ2-1; D is possibly TRBD1 (6 bases). This CDR3 has 15 amino acids. Germline V CDR1 and CDR2: SGHTS, YDEGEE. V was shortened by 4 bases and J by 8 bases, with 19 bases between the two germline ends. The DNA of the CDR3 is TGTGCCAGCAGCCTAGGGGACACCTCTCTCTATGAGCAGTTCTTC. Translation: CASSLGDTSLYEQFF.

V and J are TRBV5-6 and TRBJ2-1; 8 bases agree with TRBD2. The CDR3 runs to 17 residues. After removal of 0 bases from V and 6 bases from J, the junction contained 11 bases not matched to a gene. The V gene's germline CDR1 is SGHDT and CDR2 YYEEEE. This CDR3 is CASSLAHSGISFNEQFF. The CDR3 DNA reads as TGTGCCAGCAGCTTGGCCCATAGCGGGATTTCTTTCAATGAGCAGTTCTTC.